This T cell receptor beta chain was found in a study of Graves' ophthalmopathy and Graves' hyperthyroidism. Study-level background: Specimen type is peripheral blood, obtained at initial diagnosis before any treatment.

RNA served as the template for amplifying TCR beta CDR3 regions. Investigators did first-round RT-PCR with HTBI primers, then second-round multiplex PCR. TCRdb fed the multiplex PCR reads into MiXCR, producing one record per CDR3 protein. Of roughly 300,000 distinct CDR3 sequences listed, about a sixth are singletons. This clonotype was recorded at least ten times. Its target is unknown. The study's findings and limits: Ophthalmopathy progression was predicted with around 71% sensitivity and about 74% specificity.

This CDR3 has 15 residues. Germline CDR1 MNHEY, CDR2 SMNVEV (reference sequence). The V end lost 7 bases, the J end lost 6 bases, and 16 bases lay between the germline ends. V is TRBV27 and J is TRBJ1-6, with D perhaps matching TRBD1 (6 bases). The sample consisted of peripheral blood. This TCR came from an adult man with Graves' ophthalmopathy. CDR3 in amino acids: CASNRRLGGNSPLHF. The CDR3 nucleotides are TGTGCCAGCAACCGACGATTAGGGGGTAATTCACCCCTCCACTTT.